Included here is one T cell receptor beta chain sequence, with context. This sample was included in a study of T cell changes during pregnancy in multiple sclerosis. Here immunoSEQ multiplex PCR was the method, and the copy in TCRdb shows in-frame clones only, minus some. The table includes some 60,000 clones, around nine tenths detected once. Germline V gene lookup returns CDR1 MNHEY and CDR2 SVGAGI. V shed 0 bases and J shed 1 base, with 9 bases lying between them. The CDR3 extends over 15 amino acids. The chain links TRBV6-5 to TRBJ1-2, with D maybe TRBD1 (6 bases). Sequences were derived from peripheral blood, sampled in the first trimester of pregnancy. This receptor was identified in a female donor in good health, enrolled as a control in a pregnancy study. This CDR3 reads CASSYSQGYNYGYTF. The CDR3 DNA sequence: TGTGCCAGCAGTTACTCGCAGGGGTATAACTATGGCTACACCTTC.